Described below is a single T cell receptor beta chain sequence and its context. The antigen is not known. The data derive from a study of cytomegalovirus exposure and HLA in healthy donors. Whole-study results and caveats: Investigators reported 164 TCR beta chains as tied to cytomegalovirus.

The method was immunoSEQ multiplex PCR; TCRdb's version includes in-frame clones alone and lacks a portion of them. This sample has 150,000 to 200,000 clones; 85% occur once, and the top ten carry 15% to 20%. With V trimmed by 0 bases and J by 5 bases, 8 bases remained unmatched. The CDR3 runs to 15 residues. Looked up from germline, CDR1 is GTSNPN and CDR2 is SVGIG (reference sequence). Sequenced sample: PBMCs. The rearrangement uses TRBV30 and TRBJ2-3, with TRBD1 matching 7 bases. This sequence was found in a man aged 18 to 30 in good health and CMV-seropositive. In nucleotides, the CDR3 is TGTGCCTGGAGTGTGGGGGACAGACCTTTAGATACGCAGTATTTT. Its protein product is CAWSVGDRPLDTQYF. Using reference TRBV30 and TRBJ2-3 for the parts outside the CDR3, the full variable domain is SQTIHQWPATLVQPVGSPLSLECTVEGTSNPNLYWYRQAAGRGLQLLFYSVGIGQISSEVPQNLSASRPQDRQFILSSKKLLLSDSGFYLCAWSVGDRPLDTQYFGPGTRLTVL.